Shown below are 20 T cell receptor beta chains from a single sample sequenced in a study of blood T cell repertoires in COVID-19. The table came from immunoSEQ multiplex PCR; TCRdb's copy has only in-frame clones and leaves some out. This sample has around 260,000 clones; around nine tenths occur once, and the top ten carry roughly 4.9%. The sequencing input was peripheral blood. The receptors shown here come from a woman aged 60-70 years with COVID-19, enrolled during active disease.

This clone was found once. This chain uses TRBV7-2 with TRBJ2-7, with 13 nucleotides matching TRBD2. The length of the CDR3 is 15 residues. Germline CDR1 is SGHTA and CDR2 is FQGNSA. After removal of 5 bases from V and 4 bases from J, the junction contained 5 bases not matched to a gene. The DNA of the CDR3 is TGTGCCAGCAGCGAGGGACTAGCGGGGATATACGAGCAGTACTTC. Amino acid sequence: CASSEGLAGIYEQYF.

DNA of the CDR3: TGCGCCAGCGGTCCGGGGGCTAGCGGGAGCACAGATACGCAGTATTTT. Translated: CASGPGASGSTDTQYF. The chain has TRBV5-1 and TRBJ2-3; TRBD2 matches 8 bases. Germline V CDR1 and CDR2: SGHRS, YFSETQ. Trimming removed 7 bases from V and 0 bases from J; junction bases left unmatched: 10. This CDR3 is built from 16 residues. The full variable domain, completed using reference TRBV5-1 and TRBJ2-3, is KAGVTQTPRYLIKTRGQQVTLSCSPISGHRSVSWYQQTPGQGLQFLFEYFSETQRNKGNFPGRFSGRQFSNSRSEMNVSTLELGDSALYLCASGPGASGSTDTQYFGPGTRLTVL.

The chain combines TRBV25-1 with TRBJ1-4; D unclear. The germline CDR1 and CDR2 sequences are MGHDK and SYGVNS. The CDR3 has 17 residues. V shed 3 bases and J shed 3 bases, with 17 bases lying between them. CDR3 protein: CASSDPVGVLANEKLFF. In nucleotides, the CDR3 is TGTGCCAGCAGTGATCCCGTCGGGGTTCTGGCTAATGAAAAACTGTTTTTT.

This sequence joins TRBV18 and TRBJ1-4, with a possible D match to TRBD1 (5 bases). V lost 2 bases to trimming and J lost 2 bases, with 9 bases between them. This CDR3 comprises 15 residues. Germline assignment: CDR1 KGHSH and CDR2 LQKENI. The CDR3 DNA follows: TGTGCCAGCTCACCAAGGCAGGGTACTAATGAAAAACTGTTTTTT. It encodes CASSPRQGTNEKLFF. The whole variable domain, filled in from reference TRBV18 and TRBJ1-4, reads NAGVMQNPRHLVRRRGQEARLRCSPMKGHSHVYWYRQLPEEGLKFMVYLQKENIIDESGMPKERFSAEFPKEGPSILRIQQVVRGDSAAYFCASSPRQGTNEKLFFGSGTQLSVL.

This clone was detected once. The CDR3: CASGLPIIGGRSGNTIYF. The DNA for the CDR3 is TGTGCTAGTGGTTTGCCCATCATTGGGGGGAGGTCGGGAAACACCATATATTTT. The chain joins TRBV12-5 to TRBJ1-3, with a possible D match to TRBD1 (5 bases). This CDR3 comprises 18 residues. Germline assignment: CDR1 LGHNT and CDR2 FRNRAP. The V end was cut by 2 bases, the J end by 4 bases, with 21 bases between.

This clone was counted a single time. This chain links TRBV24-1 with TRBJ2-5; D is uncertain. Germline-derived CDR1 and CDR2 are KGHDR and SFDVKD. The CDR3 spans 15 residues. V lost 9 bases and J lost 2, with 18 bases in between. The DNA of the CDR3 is TGTGCCACCGCCTATGGCTCAGGTGGGCAAGAGACCCAGTACTTC. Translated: CATAYGSGGQETQYF.

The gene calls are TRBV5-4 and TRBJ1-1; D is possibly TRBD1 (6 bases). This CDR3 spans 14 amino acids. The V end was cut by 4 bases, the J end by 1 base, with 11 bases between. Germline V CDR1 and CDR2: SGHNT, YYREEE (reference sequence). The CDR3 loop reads CASSPIQGNTEAFF. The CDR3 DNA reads TGTGCCAGCAGCCCTATACAGGGGAACACTGAAGCTTTCTTT.

CDR3 in amino acids: CASSPLAGVPYNEQFF. The CDR3 DNA reads TGCGCCAGCAGCCCACTAGCGGGAGTCCCCTACAATGAGCAGTTCTTC. The rearrangement uses TRBV5-1 and TRBJ2-1; 11 nucleotides line up with TRBD2. This CDR3 spans 16 amino acids. CDR1 is SGHRS and CDR2 is YFSETQ in the germline V gene. Trimming at V came to 4 bases and at J to 2 bases, leaving 5 bases not matched to a gene.

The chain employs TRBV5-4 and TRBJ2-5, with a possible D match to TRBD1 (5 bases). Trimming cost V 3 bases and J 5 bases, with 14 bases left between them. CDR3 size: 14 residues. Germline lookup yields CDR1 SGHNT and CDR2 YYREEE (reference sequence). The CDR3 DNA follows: TGTGCCAGCAGCTGGGGCCCCTTTATCGAGACCCAGTACTTC. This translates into CASSWGPFIETQYF.

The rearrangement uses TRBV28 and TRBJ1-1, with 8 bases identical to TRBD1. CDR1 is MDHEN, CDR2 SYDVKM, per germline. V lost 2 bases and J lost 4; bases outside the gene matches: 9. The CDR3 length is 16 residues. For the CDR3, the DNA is TGTGCCAGCAGTTTACCAGGGGGCGTATTTCGCACTGAAGCTTTCTTT. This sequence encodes CASSLPGGVFRTEAFF.

The CDR3 nucleotides are TGCGCCAGCAGCTTTGTTTCGGGGACAGATACGCAGTATTTT. Its protein is CASSFVSGTDTQYF. The genes are TRBV5-1 and TRBJ2-3; the D gene is possibly TRBD2 (5 bases). Trimming cost V 2 bases and J 3 bases, with 10 bases left between them. CDR1 and CDR2 from the germline V gene are SGHRS and YFSETQ. The CDR3 totals 14 residues.

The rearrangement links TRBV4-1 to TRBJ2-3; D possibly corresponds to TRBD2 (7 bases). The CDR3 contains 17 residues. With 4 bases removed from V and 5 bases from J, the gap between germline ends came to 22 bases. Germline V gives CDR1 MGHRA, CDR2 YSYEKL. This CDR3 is CASSPGPGEGRGDTQYF. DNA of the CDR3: TGCGCCAGCAGCCCTGGCCCCGGGGAGGGCAGGGGAGATACGCAGTATTTT.

CDR3: CASSLIGTGDGEQYF. CDR3 bases: TGTGCCAGCAGCTTAATTGGGACTGGGGACGGGGAGCAGTACTTC. This chain uses TRBV7-6 with TRBJ2-7, with TRBD2 as a possible D gene (6 bases). The germline V gene has CDR1 SGHVS and CDR2 FNYEAQ. The CDR3 contains 15 residues. V was cut by 2 bases and J by 7 bases, with 18 bases left in between. Complete variable domain (other parts from reference TRBV7-6 and TRBJ2-7): GAGVSQSPRYKVTKRGQDVALRCDPISGHVSLYWYRQALGQGPEFLTYFNYEAQQDKSGLPNDRFSAERPEGSISTLTIQRTEQRDSAMYRCASSLIGTGDGEQYFGPGTRLTVT.

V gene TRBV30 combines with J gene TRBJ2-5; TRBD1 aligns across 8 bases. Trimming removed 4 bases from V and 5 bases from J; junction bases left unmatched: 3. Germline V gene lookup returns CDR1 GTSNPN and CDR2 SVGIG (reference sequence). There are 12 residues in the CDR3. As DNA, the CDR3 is TGTGCCTGGACAGGGGGCTCGGAGACCCAGTACTTC. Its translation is CAWTGGSETQYF.

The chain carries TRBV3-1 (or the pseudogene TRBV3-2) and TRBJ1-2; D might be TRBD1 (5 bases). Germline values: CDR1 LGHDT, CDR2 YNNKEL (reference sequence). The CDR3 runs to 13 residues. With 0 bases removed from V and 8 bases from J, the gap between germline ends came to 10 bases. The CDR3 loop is CASSQDWGLGYTF. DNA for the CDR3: TGTGCCAGCAGCCAAGATTGGGGACTGGGCTACACCTTC.

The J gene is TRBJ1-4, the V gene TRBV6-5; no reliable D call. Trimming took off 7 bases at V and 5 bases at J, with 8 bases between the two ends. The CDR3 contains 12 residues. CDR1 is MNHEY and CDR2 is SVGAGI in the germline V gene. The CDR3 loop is CASNLLNEKLFF. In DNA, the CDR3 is TGTGCCAGCAATCTACTAAATGAAAAACTGTTTTTT.

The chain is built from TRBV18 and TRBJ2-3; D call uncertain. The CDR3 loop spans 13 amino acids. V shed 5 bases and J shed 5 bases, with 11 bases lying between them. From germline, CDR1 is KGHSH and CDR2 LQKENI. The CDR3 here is CASSSNSGDTQYF. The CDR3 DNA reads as TGTGCCAGCTCATCAAACTCCGGAGATACGCAGTATTTT.

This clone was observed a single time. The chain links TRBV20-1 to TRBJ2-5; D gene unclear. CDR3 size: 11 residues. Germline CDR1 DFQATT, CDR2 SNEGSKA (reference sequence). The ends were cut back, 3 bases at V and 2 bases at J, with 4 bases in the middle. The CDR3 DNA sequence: TGCAGTGCTAGGCTACAAGAGACCCAGTACTTC. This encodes CSARLQETQYF.

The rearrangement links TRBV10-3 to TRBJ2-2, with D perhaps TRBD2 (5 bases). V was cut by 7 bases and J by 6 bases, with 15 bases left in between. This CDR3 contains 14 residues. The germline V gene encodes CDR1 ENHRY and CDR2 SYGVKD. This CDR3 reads CAIKIPSSAGELFF. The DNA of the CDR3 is TGTGCCATCAAGATCCCTAGCTCGGCCGGGGAGCTGTTTTTT.

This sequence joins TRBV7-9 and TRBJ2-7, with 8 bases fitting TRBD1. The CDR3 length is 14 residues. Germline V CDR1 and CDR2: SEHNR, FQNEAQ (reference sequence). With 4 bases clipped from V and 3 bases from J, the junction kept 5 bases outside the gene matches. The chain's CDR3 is CASSSTDRGYEQYF. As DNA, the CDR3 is TGTGCCAGCAGCTCGACCGACAGGGGCTACGAGCAGTACTTC.